These T cell receptor beta chains were read from a single sample in a study of blood T cells in healthy people across ages. TCRdb fed the 5' RACE reads into MiXCR, producing one record per CDR3 protein. The table shows about 630,000 distinct CDR3 sequences, with roughly 21% occurring only once. Sequencing input: blood. Receptor source: a man aged 65 to 85 in good health. Both conserved end residues are part of each CDR3. D genes are given only for firm matches. The size of a clone is reported for some rows only, either as once, few or many, or as a class for expanded clones.

TRBJ2-1	TRBD2	.	TRBV29-1	TGCAGCCCTGGGACTAGCGGGCTCAATGAGCAGTTCTTC	CSPGTSGLNEQFF
TRBJ2-7	.	.	TRBV21-1	TGTGCCAGCAGCAACCAGCGTCGGAACTTC	CASSNQRRNF
TRBJ2-7	.	.	TRBV6-1	TGTGCCAGCAGGAGGGATCTCGAGCAGTACTTC	CASRRDLEQYF
TRBJ1-2	TRBD1	.	TRBV20-1	TGCAGTGCTTACACGGGACAGGGAAACGGCTACACCTTC	CSAYTGQGNGYTF
TRBJ2-7	.	.	TRBV27	TGTGCCAGCAGCCTGGGGCGGGCAGCTGCGATTGAGCAGTACTTC	CASSLGRAAAIEQYF
TRBJ2-5	.	few	TRBV2	TGTGCCAGCAGTGTCAGGGAAAGGCAAGAGACCCAGTACTTC	CASSVRERQETQYF
TRBJ2-6	.	few	TRBV14	TGTGCCAGCAGCCACCAGTGGGGGGCCAACGTCCTGACTTTC	CASSHQWGANVLTF
TRBJ2-1	.	.	TRBV29-1	TGCAGCGTTGCGTCCTACCGAGGCAATGAGCAGTTCTTC	CSVASYRGNEQFF
TRBJ2-5	.	few	TRBV27	TGTGCCAGCAGTTTATATCAGCAAGAGACCCAGTACTTC	CASSLYQQETQYF
TRBJ2-7	.	.	TRBV4-1	TGCGCCAGCAGCCAGCGGGAAGGGGCATCCCTCTCCTACGAGCAGTACTTC	CASSQREGASLSYEQYF
TRBJ1-4	.	.	TRBV6-5	TGTGCCAGCAGTTACTCGGGGGCAGCTTCTAATGAAAAACTGTTTTTT	CASSYSGAASNEKLFF
TRBJ2-1	TRBD1	.	TRBV28	TGTGCCAGCAGTGGGACAGTCAGTGAGCAGTTCTTC	CASSGTVSEQFF
TRBJ2-1	TRBD2	few	TRBV7-2	TGTGCCAGCAGCTTTAGGACTAGCGGGAGCGGGGAGCAGTTCTTC	CASSFRTSGSGEQFF
TRBJ2-7	.	few	TRBV6-5	TGTGCCAGCAGTTCCATGGGGCCCTACGAGCAGTACTTC	CASSSMGPYEQYF
TRBJ2-7	TRBD2	.	TRBV12-3/TRBV12-4	TGTGCCAGCAGCTCCGTGGGCGGGAGCTCCTACGAGCAGTACTTC	CASSSVGGSSYEQYF
TRBJ2-3	.	.	TRBV6-6	TGTGCCAGCAGTTACTCACAGGGCCCCACAGATACGCAGTATTTT	CASSYSQGPTDTQYF
TRBJ1-4	.	few	TRBV5-1	TGCGCCAGCAGCTTGGATAATGAAAAACTGTTTTTT	CASSLDNEKLFF